The 27 T cell receptor beta chains below were found in one sample sequenced in a study of T cell repertoires in cytomegalovirus infection. TCRdb reanalysed the reads using MiXCR and keeps one entry per CDR3 protein. Among more than 40,000 distinct CDR3 sequences listed, 20% to 25% were seen once. These receptors have no known antigen. Material: CD8+ T cells from cultured PBMCs, obtained from culture after CMV antigen stimulation. The receptor set was obtained from a human donor in good health (CMV status not recorded). Some clones in this sample may be carry-over from other donors' samples.

In this sample, this clonotype turned up a few times. Here the CDR3 reads CASSLPGDEQYF. Here the CDR3 DNA reads TGTGCCAGCAGCTTACCGGGGGACGAGCAGTACTTC. The V call is TRBV7-9, the J call TRBJ2-7; weak D call: TRBD2 (6 bases). Trimming pared 2 bases from V and 5 bases from J, leaving 7 bases between. The CDR3 spans 12 residues. The V gene's germline CDR1 is SEHNR and CDR2 FQNEAQ (reference sequence).

This clonotype has only one observation. V gene TRBV7-6 combines with J gene TRBJ2-1, with 8 bases fitting TRBD2. Germline V gene sequence: CDR1 SGHVS, CDR2 FNYEAQ. The V segment lost 1 base and the J segment 2 bases; nucleotides outside the gene matches: 4. This CDR3 is 16 amino acids long. DNA of the CDR3: TGTGCCAGCAGCTTAGAACGGGGGGGCCCCTACAATGAGCAGTTCTTC. This encodes CASSLERGGPYNEQFF.

The chain recombines TRBV6-5 with TRBJ2-3; 8 bases are a match to TRBD2. Germline CDR1 MNHEY, CDR2 SVGAGI. The CDR3 covers 13 residues. Trimming took 6 bases from V and 11 from J; bases not matched to a gene: 10. CDR3 coding DNA: TGTGCCAGCAGCCCCCGGAGCGGGGGCAAGCAGTATTTT. It translates to CASSPRSGGKQYF.

The rearrangement uses TRBV7-2 and TRBJ2-3; 10 bases line up with TRBD2. This CDR3 has 16 residues. Losses at the gene ends were 6 bases for V and 5 bases for J; bases not matched to a gene: 11. The V gene's germline CDR1 is SGHTA and CDR2 FQGNSA. In DNA form, the CDR3 reads TGTGCCAGCAGATCCCAGCGGGAGGGCCTCAAAGATACGCAGTATTTT. Translation: CASRSQREGLKDTQYF.

In DNA form, the CDR3 reads TGTGCCAGCAGCTTACGACAGTCCTACGAGCAGTACTTC. Translation: CASSLRQSYEQYF. The chain employs TRBV5-4 and TRBJ2-7, with TRBD1 as a possible D gene (5 bases). V was clipped by 2 bases and J by 1 base, with 7 bases between them. CDR1 is SGHNT, CDR2 YYREEE, per germline (reference sequence). The CDR3 totals 13 residues. The variable domain in full, completed from reference TRBV5-4 and TRBJ2-7, reads ETGVTQSPTHLIKTRGQQVTLRCSSQSGHNTVSWYQQALGQGPQFIFQYYREEENGRGNFPPRFSGLQFPNYSSELNVNALELDDSALYLCASSLRQSYEQYFGPGTRLTVT.

The J gene is TRBJ2-1, the V gene TRBV7-9; 12 bases agree with TRBD1. Looked up from germline, CDR1 is SEHNR and CDR2 is FQNEAQ (reference sequence). This CDR3 has 14 amino acids. The V and J ends lost 5 bases and 12 bases, in that order; junction bases with no gene match: 8. The CDR3 region is CASSKGQGAQGQFF. CDR3 coding DNA: TGTGCCAGCAGCAAGGGACAGGGGGCCCAGGGGCAGTTCTTC. Using reference TRBV7-9 and TRBJ2-1 for the parts outside the CDR3, the full variable domain is DTGVSQNPRHKITKRGQNVTFRCDPISEHNRLYWYRQTLGQGPEFLTYFQNEAQLEKSRLLSDRFSAERPKGSFSTLEIQRTEQGDSAMYLCASSKGQGAQGQFFGPGTRLTVL.

In this sample, this clonotype turned up a few times. The V and J genes are TRBV9 and TRBJ2-1; D remains ambiguous. Deletions cut 0 bases from V and 8 bases from J, with 9 bases between. Germline CDR1 SGDLS, CDR2 YYNGEE. This CDR3 has 13 amino acids. The DNA of the CDR3 is TGTGCCAGCAGCGTAGCGCCGGGCGATGAGCAGTTCTTC. It codes for CASSVAPGDEQFF. The entire variable domain, with the rest obtained from reference TRBV9 and TRBJ2-1, is as follows: DSGVTQTPKHLITATGQRVTLRCSPRSGDLSVYWYQQSLDQGLQFLIQYYNGEERAKGNILERFSAQQFPDLHSELNLSSLELGDSALYFCASSVAPGDEQFFGPGTRLTVL.

This clonotype was observed a few times. This chain links TRBV7-2 with TRBJ1-2; 9 nucleotides match TRBD1. CDR3 size: 18 residues. Germline assignment: CDR1 SGHTA and CDR2 FQGNSA. V lost 3 bases and J lost 0; bases outside the gene matches: 11. CDR3 sequence: CASSFDRDRASSNYGYTF. The CDR3 DNA sequence: TGTGCCAGCAGCTTCGATAGGGACAGGGCTAGTTCTAACTATGGCTACACCTTC.

In DNA form, the CDR3 reads TGTGCCAGCAACAGCGGACAGGGGCAGTACTTC. Translated: CASNSGQGQYF. The chain combines TRBV6-1 with TRBJ2-7; TRBD1 agrees at 8 bases. The germline gives CDR1 MNHNS, CDR2 SASEGT. V was pared by 7 bases and J by 9 bases, with 5 bases of the junction left unmatched. The CDR3 totals 11 residues.

V gene TRBV7-2 combines with J gene TRBJ2-7; D ambiguous. This CDR3 is built from 14 residues. Trimming shortened V by 6 bases and J by 1 base, and 13 bases separated the two germline ends. From germline, CDR1 is SGHTA and CDR2 FQGNSA. CDR3 bases: TGTGCCAGCAGACCTATTGCCCGGTCCTACGAGCAGTACTTC. Protein: CASRPIARSYEQYF.

This clonotype was picked up a small number of times. The chain carries TRBV10-3 and TRBJ1-1, with 7 bases lining up with TRBD1. This CDR3 region has 14 residues. Per the germline V gene, CDR1 is ENHRY and CDR2 is SYGVKD. J was trimmed by 3 bases and V by 0 bases; bases with no gene match: 1. Here the CDR3 DNA reads TGTGCCATCAGTGAGTCGACAGGGCACACTGAAGCTTTCTTT. It codes for CAISESTGHTEAFF.

This clonotype appeared many times. The rearrangement uses TRBV7-2 and TRBJ2-1, with TRBD2 matching over 15 bases. Germline CDR1 reads SGHTA; CDR2 reads FQGNSA. CDR3 length equals 18 residues. The ends lost 5 bases at V and 10 bases at J; junction bases unmatched: 15. Written as DNA, the CDR3 is TGTGCCAGCAGCGTACCGTGGACTAGCGGGGGGGCGGGTAGGGAGCAGTTCTTC. Translating it yields CASSVPWTSGGAGREQFF.

The chain is built from TRBV28 and TRBJ1-2; D remains unclear. The CDR3 sequence is 12 residues long. Germline V gene sequence: CDR1 MDHEN, CDR2 SYDVKM. With 1 base removed from V and 8 bases from J, the gap between germline ends came to 8 bases. CDR3 loop: CASSLFPVGYTF. CDR3 DNA sequence: TGTGCCAGCAGTTTATTTCCAGTCGGCTACACCTTC.

The rearrangement links TRBV6-5 to TRBJ2-5; D not certain. Germline-derived CDR1 and CDR2 are MNHEY and SVGAGI. V dropped 2 bases and J dropped 5 bases, with 15 bases sitting between them. There are 15 residues in the CDR3. CDR3 residues: CASSYSPGTWETQYF. CDR3 DNA sequence: TGTGCCAGCAGTTACAGCCCAGGAACGTGGGAGACCCAGTACTTC.

The V call is TRBV18, the J call TRBJ2-5, with D uncertain. V was shortened by 1 base and J by 0 bases, with 12 bases between the two germline ends. The CDR3 length is 16 residues. CDR1 and CDR2 from the germline V gene are KGHSH and LQKENI. This CDR3 is CASSPRVGSYQETQYF. For the CDR3, the DNA is TGTGCCAGCTCACCACGGGTGGGGTCCTACCAAGAGACCCAGTACTTC.

The chain uses TRBV7-2 and TRBJ2-7; 10 bases map to TRBD1. CDR3 length equals 15 residues. Germline values: CDR1 SGHTA, CDR2 FQGNSA. The V gene end was trimmed by 5 bases and the J gene end by 3 bases; junction bases not matched to a gene: 7. The CDR3 protein is CASSNLGQGGYEQYF. The DNA of the CDR3 is TGTGCCAGCAGCAACCTCGGACAGGGGGGCTACGAGCAGTACTTC.

This clonotype was observed many times. The chain uses TRBV6-2 or TRBV6-3 and TRBJ2-1; D perhaps matches TRBD2 (6 bases). In germline, CDR1 is MNHEY, CDR2 SVGEGT. The CDR3 is 15 amino acids. Trimming took 4 bases from V and 0 from J, leaving 10 bases between them. The CDR3 bases are TGTGCCAGCAGTTCCGGGGGAGGCTCCTACAATGAGCAGTTCTTC. It encodes CASSSGGGSYNEQFF.

The V gene is TRBV6-5, the J gene TRBJ2-1, with unresolved D. The V end lost 0 bases, the J end lost 5 bases, and 2 bases lay between the germline ends. This CDR3 has 12 amino acids. CDR1 is MNHEY, CDR2 SVGAGI, per germline. The CDR3 sequence: CASSYSNNEQFF. The CDR3, as DNA: TGTGCCAGCAGTTACTCGAACAATGAGCAGTTCTTC.

This clonotype has a handful of counts. The chain joins TRBV7-2 to TRBJ1-6, with 8 nucleotides matching TRBD1. The CDR3 is 15 residues long. Germline CDR1 is SGHTA and CDR2 is FQGNSA. V lost 2 bases and J lost 6; bases outside the gene matches: 3. CDR3 sequence reads: CASSLSGGGNSPLHF. Written as DNA, the CDR3 is TGTGCCAGCAGCTTATCAGGGGGCGGTAATTCACCCCTCCACTTT.

This chain joins TRBV6-5 and TRBJ2-7, with D possibly being TRBD1 (5 bases). The CDR3 contains 14 residues. Trimming stripped 2 bases from V and 3 bases from J, with 11 bases between. Germline loops: CDR1 MNHEY, CDR2 SVGAGI. CDR3 in DNA: TGTGCCAGCAGTTACGGACACTCCAACTACGAGCAGTACTTC. This sequence encodes CASSYGHSNYEQYF.

This clonotype appeared a single time. The CDR3 protein is CASSIEGVVNTEAFF. The DNA of the CDR3 is TGTGCCAGTAGTATAGAGGGGGTTGTGAACACTGAAGCTTTCTTT. The rearrangement uses TRBV19 and TRBJ1-1; D possibly corresponds to TRBD1 (5 bases). The germline gives CDR1 LNHDA, CDR2 SQIVND (reference sequence). Trimming took 0 bases from V and 0 from J, leaving 8 bases between them. CDR3 size: 15 residues.

The chain links TRBV6-6 to TRBJ1-2; possible D gene TRBD1, 5 bases. Germline V gives CDR1 MNHNY, CDR2 SVGAGI (reference sequence). This CDR3 has 14 amino acids. Trimming cost V 6 bases and J 8 bases, with 19 bases left between them. The CDR3 region is CASSNTQGREGYTF. In DNA, the CDR3 is TGTGCCAGCAGCAACACTCAGGGACGTGAGGGCTACACCTTC.

This clonotype was observed a few times. The chain is built from TRBV6-1 and TRBJ2-7; D is uncertain. CDR1 and CDR2 from the germline V gene are MNHNS and SASEGT. There are 15 residues in the CDR3. The ends were cut back, 4 bases at V and 4 bases at J, with 17 bases in the middle. The chain's CDR3 is CASSAETEVFYEQYF. CDR3 DNA: TGTGCCAGCAGTGCTGAAACAGAGGTGTTTTACGAGCAGTACTTC.

This clonotype was observed a few times. The genes are TRBV20-1 and TRBJ2-7; D remains ambiguous. V was clipped by 0 bases and J by 2 bases, with 11 bases between them. The germline V gene has CDR1 DFQATT and CDR2 SNEGSKA (reference sequence). CDR3 length: 14 residues. CDR3 in DNA: TGCAGTGCTAGAGATAGTAGTAGTCCCTACGAGCAGTACTTC. It translates to CSARDSSSPYEQYF.

Only a few counts were recorded for this clonotype. V usage is TRBV6-5 and J usage is TRBJ2-1; D is undetermined. This CDR3 comprises 12 residues. CDR1 and CDR2 from the germline V gene are MNHEY and SVGAGI. With 2 bases removed from V and 14 bases from J, the gap between germline ends came to 13 bases. The CDR3 bases are TGTGCCAGCAGTTACGCTGGACCGCCGGAGTTCTTC. Translating it yields CASSYAGPPEFF.

The chain employs TRBV4-2 and TRBJ2-6; possibly TRBD2 for D (5 bases). The germline V gene has CDR1 LGHNA and CDR2 YNFKEQ. Trimming left V 4 bases short and J 2 bases short, with 12 bases between. This CDR3 contains 16 residues. CDR3 sequence reads: CASSPEEGAGANVLTF. For the CDR3, the DNA is TGTGCCAGCAGCCCGGAAGAGGGAGCTGGGGCCAACGTCCTGACTTTC.

In this sample, this clonotype turned up a few times. This sequence joins TRBV19 and TRBJ1-1; D remains unclear. V gave up 5 bases and J gave up 3 bases, with 13 bases separating them. The CDR3 extends over 14 amino acids. The germline V gene has CDR1 LNHDA and CDR2 SQIVND (reference sequence). CDR3 region: CASSFEDIDTEAFF. For the CDR3, the DNA is TGTGCCAGTAGTTTCGAAGACATTGACACTGAAGCTTTCTTT.